The source of this T cell receptor (beta chain) is a study of shared clonotypes between healthy human individuals. A remark on this clone: At one boundary the junction diverges from the germline segment, which might be a read error.

Profiled with immunoSEQ multiplex PCR; TCRdb holds only in-frame clones, not every one. This sample has some 2,000,000 clones, with almost 96% found just once. The CDR3 is 12 residues long. Germline values: CDR1 SGHNT, CDR2 YYREEE (reference sequence). Sequenced input: naive CD4+ T cells sorted from blood. Documented subset: CD45RA+ positively selected. The chain combines TRBV5-4 with TRBJ1-2; D unresolved. The TCR comes from a man younger than 35 in good health. CDR3 nucleotides: TGTGCCAGCAGCCATCGGTCCGACCTTTTCTTCTTC. Its protein product is CASSHRSDLFFF.